This T cell receptor beta chain was identified in a study of cytomegalovirus exposure and HLA in healthy donors. To note about this clone: Its antigen is undetermined.

The donors were members of the validation cohort comprising approximately 110 subjects, separate from the roughly 680-subject first cohort. TCRdb's table, derived via immunoSEQ multiplex PCR, lists solely in-frame clones and lacks some. The profile shows 90,000 to 120,000 clones, about 85% of them singletons. General observations from the study: Reportedly, diagnosis of cytomegalovirus status by the classifier showed high specificity and sensitivity.

The germline V gene has CDR1 LNHNV and CDR2 YYDKDF (reference sequence). The CDR3 is made up of 17 amino acids. V was pared by 0 bases and J by 2 bases, with 14 bases between. The receptor was derived from a young woman in good health and CMV-seronegative. The chain combines TRBV15 with TRBJ1-5; no definite D call. Source material: PBMCs. CDR3 bases: TGTGCCACCAGCAGAGATCACCCAACCGGGGGCAATCAGCCCCAGCATTTT. This translates into CATSRDHPTGGNQPQHF. The entire variable domain, with the rest obtained from reference TRBV15 and TRBJ1-5, is as follows: DAMVIQNPRYQVTQFGKPVTLSCSQTLNHNVMYWYQQKSSQAPKLLFHYYDKDFNNEADTPDNFQSRRPNTSFCFLDIRSPGLGDTAMYLCATSRDHPTGGNQPQHFGDGTRLSIL.